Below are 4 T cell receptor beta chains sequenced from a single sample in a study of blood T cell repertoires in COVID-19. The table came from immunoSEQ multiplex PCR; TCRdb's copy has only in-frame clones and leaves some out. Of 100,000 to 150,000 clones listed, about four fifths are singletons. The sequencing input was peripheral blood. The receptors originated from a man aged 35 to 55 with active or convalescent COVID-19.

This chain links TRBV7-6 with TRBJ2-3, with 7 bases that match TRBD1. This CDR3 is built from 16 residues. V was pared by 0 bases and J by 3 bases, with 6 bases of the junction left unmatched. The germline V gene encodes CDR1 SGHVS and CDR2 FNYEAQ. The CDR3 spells CASSLATGSRTDTQYF. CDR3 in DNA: TGTGCCAGCAGCTTAGCGACAGGGTCAAGGACAGATACGCAGTATTTT.

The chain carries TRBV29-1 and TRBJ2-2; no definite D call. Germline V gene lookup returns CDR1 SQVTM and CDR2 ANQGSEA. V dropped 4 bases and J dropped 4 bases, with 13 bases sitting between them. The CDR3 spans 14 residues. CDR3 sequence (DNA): TGCAGCGTTGGCGAGGTTGCTGCCACCGGGGAGCTGTTTTTT. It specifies CSVGEVAATGELFF.

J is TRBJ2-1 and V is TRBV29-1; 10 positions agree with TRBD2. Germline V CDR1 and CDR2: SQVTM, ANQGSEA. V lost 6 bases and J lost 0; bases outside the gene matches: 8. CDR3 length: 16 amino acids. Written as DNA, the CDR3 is TGCAGCGTCGATACTAGCGGGGTTTTCTCCTACAATGAGCAGTTCTTC. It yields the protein CSVDTSGVFSYNEQFF.

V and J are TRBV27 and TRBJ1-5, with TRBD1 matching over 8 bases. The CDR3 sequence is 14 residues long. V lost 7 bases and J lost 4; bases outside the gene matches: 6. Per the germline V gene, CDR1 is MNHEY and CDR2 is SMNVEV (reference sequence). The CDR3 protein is CASKDRQGNQPQHF. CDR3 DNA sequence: TGTGCCAGCAAAGATAGACAGGGGAATCAGCCCCAGCATTTT.